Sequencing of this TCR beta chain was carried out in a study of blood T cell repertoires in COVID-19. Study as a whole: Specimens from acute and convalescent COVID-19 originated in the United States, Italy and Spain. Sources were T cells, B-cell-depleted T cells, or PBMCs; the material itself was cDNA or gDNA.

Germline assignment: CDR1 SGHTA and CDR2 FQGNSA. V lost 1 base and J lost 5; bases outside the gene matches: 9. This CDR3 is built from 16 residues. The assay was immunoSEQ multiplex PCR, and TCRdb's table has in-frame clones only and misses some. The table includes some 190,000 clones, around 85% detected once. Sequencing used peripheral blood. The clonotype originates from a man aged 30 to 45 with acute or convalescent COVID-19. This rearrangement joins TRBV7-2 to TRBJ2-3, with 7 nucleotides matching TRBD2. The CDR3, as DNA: TGTGCCAGCAGCTTAGATGGGGGGGGGTTGTTAGATACGCAGTATTTT. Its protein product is CASSLDGGGLLDTQYF.